This record covers a single T cell receptor beta chain. A single record per CDR3 protein comes from TCRdb applying MiXCR to the 5' RACE reads. The sample lists 500,000 or so distinct CDR3 sequences, 13% to 15% occurring once. Germline values: CDR1 SGHRS, CDR2 YFSETQ. This CDR3 contains 17 residues. After removal of 4 bases from V and 4 bases from J, the junction contained 11 bases not matched to a gene. This sample is part of a study of identical twins. Another study also made use of these data, one on yellow fever vaccine responses in identical twins.

Specimen: CD4+ T cells sorted from blood. The rearrangement joins TRBV5-1 to TRBJ2-7, with 13 bases that match TRBD2. The receptor was derived from a woman younger than 35 in good health. This CDR3 is CASSPGTSGIPRYEQYF. DNA for the CDR3: TGCGCCAGCAGCCCCGGGACTAGCGGGATCCCCCGGTACGAGCAGTACTTC. The entire variable domain, with the rest obtained from reference TRBV5-1 and TRBJ2-7, is as follows: KAGVTQTPRYLIKTRGQQVTLSCSPISGHRSVSWYQQTPGQGLQFLFEYFSETQRNKGNFPGRFSGRQFSNSRSEMNVSTLELGDSALYLCASSPGTSGIPRYEQYFGPGTRLTVT.